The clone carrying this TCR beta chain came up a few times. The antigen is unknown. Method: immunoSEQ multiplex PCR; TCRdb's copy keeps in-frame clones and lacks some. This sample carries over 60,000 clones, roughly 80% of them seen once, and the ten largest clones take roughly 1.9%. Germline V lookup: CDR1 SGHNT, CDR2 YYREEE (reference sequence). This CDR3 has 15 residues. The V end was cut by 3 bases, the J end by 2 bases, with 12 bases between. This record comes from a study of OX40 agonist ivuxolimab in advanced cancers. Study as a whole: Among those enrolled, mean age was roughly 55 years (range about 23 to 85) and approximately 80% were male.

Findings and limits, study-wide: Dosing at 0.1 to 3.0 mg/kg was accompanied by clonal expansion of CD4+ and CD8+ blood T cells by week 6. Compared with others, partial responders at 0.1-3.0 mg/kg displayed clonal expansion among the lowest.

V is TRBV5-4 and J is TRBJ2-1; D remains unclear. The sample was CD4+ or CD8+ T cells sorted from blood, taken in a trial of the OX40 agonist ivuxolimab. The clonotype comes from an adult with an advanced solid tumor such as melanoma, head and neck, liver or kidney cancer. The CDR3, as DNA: TGTGCCAGCAGCTCGTCGGGTGGAGCCTACAATGAGCAGTTCTTC. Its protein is CASSSSGGAYNEQFF.